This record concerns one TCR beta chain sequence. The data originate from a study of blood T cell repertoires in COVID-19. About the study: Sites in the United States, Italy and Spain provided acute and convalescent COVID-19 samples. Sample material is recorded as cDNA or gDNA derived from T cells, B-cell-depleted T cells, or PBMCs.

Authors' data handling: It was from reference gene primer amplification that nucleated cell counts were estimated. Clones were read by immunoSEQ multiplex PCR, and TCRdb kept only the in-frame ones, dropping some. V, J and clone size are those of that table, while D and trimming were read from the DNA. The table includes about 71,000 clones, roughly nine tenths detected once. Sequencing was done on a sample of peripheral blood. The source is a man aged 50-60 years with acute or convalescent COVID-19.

The CDR3 sequence: CATSESDRRWDTQYF. The DNA of the CDR3 is TGTGCCACCAGTGAATCTGACAGGCGGTGGGATACGCAGTATTTT. The V gene is TRBV24-1, the J gene TRBJ2-3; a possible D gene is TRBD1 (6 bases). The germline CDR1 and CDR2 sequences are KGHDR and SFDVKD. CDR3 length equals 15 residues. Trimming took 4 bases from V and 6 from J, leaving 16 bases between them.